This T cell receptor beta chain was profiled in a study of a mutant IDH1 vaccine in newly diagnosed glioma. Broader study findings: Among all patients, vaccine-induced immune responses occurred in approximately 93%.

On this clone: Its specificity is not known.

Time point noted: baseline, week 1 (first vaccination visit). Stated treatment: pre-vaccination baseline after standard-of-care therapy. With 6 bases removed from V and 8 bases from J, the gap between germline ends came to 13 bases. Germline assignment: CDR1 DFQATT and CDR2 SNEGSKA (reference sequence). This CDR3 comprises 11 residues. Using immunoSEQ multiplex PCR, the repertoire was profiled, and TCRdb retains in-frame clones only, with some absent. The top ten clones hold 7% to 8% of a sample with about 92,000 clones, under 90% of them seen once. The clonotype comes from a woman in her forties or fifties with glioma. V gene TRBV20-1 combines with J gene TRBJ1-2; D is perhaps TRBD1 (6 bases). The sample in question was PBMCs, obtained from a glioma patient treated with radiotherapy, temozolomide or both. The CDR3 sequence: CSATGAWGYTF. The CDR3 DNA is TGCAGTGCGACGGGGGCATGGGGCTACACCTTC.